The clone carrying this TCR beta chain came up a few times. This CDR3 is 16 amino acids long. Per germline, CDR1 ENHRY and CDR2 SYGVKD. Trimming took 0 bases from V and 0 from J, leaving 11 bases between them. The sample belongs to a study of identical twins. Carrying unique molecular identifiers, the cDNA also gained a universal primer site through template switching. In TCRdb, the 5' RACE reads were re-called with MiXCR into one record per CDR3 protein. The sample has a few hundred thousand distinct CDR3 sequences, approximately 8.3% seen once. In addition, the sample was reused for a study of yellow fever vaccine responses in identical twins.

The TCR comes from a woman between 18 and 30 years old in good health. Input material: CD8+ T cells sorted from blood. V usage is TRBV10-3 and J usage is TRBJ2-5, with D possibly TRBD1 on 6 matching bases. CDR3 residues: CAISESDSPYQETQYF. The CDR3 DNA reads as TGTGCCATCAGTGAGTCGGACAGCCCGTACCAAGAGACCCAGTACTTC.